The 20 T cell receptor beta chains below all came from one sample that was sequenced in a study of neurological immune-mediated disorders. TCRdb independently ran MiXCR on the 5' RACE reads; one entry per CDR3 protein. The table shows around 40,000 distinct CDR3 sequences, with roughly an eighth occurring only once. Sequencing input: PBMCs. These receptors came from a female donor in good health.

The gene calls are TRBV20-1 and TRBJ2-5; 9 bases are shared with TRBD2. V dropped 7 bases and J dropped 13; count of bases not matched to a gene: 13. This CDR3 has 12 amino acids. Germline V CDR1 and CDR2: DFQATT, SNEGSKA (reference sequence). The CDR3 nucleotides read TGCAGTGGCAGCGGGGGGCTGGAGACACTGTACTTC. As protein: CSGSGGLETLYF.

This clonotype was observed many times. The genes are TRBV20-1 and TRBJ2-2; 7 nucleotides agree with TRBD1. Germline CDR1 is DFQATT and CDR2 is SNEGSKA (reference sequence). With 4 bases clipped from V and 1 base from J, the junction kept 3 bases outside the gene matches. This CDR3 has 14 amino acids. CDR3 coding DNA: TGCAGTGCTAAGTGGACAGGGAACACCGGGGAGCTGTTTTTT. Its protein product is CSAKWTGNTGELFF.

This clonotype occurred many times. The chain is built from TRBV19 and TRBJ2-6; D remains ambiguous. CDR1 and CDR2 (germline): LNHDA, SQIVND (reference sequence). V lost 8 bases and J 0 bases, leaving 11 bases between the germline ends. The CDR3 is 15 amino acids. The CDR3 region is CASSSFGSGANVLTF. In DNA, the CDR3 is TGTGCCAGTTCCAGTTTTGGCTCTGGGGCCAACGTCCTGACTTTC.

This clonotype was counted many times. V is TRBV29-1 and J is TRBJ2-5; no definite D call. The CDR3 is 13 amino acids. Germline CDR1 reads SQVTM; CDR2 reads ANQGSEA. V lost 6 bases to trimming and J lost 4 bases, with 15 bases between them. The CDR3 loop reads CSVRHAPGETQYF. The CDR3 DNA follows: TGCAGCGTCCGACACGCCCCAGGAGAGACCCAGTACTTC.

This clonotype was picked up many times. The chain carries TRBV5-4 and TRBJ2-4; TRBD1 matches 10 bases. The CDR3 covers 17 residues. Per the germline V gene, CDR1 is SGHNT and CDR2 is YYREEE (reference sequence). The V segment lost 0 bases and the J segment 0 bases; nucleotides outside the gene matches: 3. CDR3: CASSLGQGAQAKNIQYF. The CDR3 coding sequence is TGTGCCAGCAGCTTGGGACAGGGGGCGCAAGCCAAAAACATTCAGTACTTC.

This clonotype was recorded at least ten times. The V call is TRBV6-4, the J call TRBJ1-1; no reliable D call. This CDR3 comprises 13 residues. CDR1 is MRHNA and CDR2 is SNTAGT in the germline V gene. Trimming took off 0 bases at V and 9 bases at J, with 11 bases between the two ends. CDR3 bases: TGTGCCAGCAGTGACTCTAAAGGTGCCAAAGCTTTCTTT. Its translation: CASSDSKGAKAFF.

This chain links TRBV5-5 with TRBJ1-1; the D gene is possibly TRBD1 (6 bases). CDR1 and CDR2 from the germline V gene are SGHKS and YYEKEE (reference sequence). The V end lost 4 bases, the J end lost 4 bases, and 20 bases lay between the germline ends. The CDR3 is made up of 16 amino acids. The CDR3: CASSQRGGQLSTEAFF. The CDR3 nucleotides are TGTGCCAGCAGCCAAAGGGGGGGGCAGCTGAGCACTGAAGCTTTCTTT.

This CDR3 reads CASSLDSFAGSRNTIYF. Here the CDR3 DNA reads TGTGCCAGCAGCTTAGATTCTTTTGCAGGGTCCAGAAACACCATATATTTT. The chain uses TRBV7-8 and TRBJ1-3; D possibly corresponds to TRBD1 (5 bases). This CDR3 has 17 amino acids. The V gene's germline CDR1 is SGHVS and CDR2 FQNEAQ. The germline V and J ends were trimmed by 1 base and 5 bases, with 18 bases remaining between them.

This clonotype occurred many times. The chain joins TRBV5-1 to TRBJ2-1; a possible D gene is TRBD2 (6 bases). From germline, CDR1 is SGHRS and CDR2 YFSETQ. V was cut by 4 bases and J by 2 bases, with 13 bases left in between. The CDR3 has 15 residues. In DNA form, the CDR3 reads TGCGCCAGCAGCGTTCTGGCGGGGACCTACAATGAGCAGTTCTTC. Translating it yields CASSVLAGTYNEQFF.

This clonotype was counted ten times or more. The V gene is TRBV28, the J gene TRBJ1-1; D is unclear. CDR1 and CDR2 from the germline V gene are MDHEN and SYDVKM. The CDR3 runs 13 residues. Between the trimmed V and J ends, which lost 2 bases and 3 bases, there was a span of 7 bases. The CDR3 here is CASSLDTYTEAFF. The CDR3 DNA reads TGTGCCAGCAGTTTAGACACCTACACTGAAGCTTTCTTT.

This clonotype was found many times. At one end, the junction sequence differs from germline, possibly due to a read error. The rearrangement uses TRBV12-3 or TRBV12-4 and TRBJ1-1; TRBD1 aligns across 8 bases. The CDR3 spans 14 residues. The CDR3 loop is CASTDGQGRRESVF. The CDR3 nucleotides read TGTGCCAGCACCGACGGACAGGGCCGACGGGAGTCAGTCTTT.

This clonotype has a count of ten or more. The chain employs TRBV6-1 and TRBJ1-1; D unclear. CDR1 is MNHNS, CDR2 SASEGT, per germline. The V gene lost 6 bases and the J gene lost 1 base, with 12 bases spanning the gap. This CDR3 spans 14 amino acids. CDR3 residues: CASSSNPGNTEAFF. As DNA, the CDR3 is TGTGCCAGCAGCAGTAACCCCGGGAACACTGAAGCTTTCTTT.

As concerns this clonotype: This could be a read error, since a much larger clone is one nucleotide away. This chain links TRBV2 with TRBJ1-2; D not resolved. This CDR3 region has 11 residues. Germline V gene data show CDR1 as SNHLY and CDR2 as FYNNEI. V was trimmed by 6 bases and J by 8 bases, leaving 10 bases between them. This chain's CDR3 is CASSSARGYTF. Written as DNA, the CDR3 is TGTGCCAGCAGCAGTGCGAGGGGCTACACCTTC.

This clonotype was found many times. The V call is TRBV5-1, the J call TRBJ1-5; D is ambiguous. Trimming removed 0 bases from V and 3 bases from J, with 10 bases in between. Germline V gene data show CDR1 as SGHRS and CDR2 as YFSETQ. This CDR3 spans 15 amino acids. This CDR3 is CASSLAGGNNQPQHF. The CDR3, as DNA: TGCGCCAGCAGCTTGGCGGGAGGGAACAATCAGCCCCAGCATTTT.

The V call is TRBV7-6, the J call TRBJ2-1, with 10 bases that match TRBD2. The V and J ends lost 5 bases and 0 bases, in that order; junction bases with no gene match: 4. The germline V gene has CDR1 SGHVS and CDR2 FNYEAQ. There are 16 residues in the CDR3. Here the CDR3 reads CASSPLAGASYNEQFF. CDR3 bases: TGTGCCAGCAGCCCCCTAGCGGGGGCCTCCTACAATGAGCAGTTCTTC.

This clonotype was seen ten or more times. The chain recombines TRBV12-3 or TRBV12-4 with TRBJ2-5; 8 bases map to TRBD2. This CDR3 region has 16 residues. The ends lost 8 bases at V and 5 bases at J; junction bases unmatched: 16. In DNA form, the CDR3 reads TGTGCCAGCGCCGGGGCCCGGGGGGGGAGGTCGGAGACCCAGTACTTC. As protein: CASAGARGGRSETQYF.

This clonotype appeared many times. The CDR3 loop reads CSARDFASGGARETQYF. CDR3 nucleotide sequence: TGCAGTGCTAGAGATTTTGCTAGCGGGGGGGCAAGAGAGACCCAGTACTTC. The V gene is TRBV20-1, the J gene TRBJ2-5, with TRBD2 matching over 12 bases. CDR3 length: 17 residues. V gave up 0 bases and J gave up 4 bases; unmatched junction bases: 9. CDR1 and CDR2 from the germline V gene are DFQATT and SNEGSKA (reference sequence).

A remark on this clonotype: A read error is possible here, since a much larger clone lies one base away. The CDR3 protein is CSARPAGKLYQETQYF. CDR3 in DNA: TGCAGTGCTAGGCCCGCGGGCAAGCTGTACCAAGAGACCCAGTACTTC. V gene TRBV20-1 combines with J gene TRBJ2-5; D is possibly TRBD2 (5 bases). The CDR3 is made up of 16 amino acids. Trimming pared 3 bases from V and 0 bases from J, leaving 17 bases between. Germline lookup yields CDR1 DFQATT and CDR2 SNEGSKA (reference sequence).

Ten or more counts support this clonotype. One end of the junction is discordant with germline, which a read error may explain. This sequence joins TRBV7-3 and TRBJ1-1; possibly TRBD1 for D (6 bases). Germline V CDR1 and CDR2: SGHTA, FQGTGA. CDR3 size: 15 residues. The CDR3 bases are TGTGCCAGCAGCCTAACCGGGACAATAAACACTGAAGCTTTCTTT. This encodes CASSLTGTINTEAFF.

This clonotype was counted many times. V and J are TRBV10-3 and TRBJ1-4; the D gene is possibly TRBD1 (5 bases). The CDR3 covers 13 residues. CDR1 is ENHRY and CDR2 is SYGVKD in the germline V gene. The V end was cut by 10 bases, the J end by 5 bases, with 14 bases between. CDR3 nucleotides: TGTGCCACCCGGGGGACGGCCAATGAAAAACTGTTTTTT. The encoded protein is CATRGTANEKLFF.